What follows are 24 T cell receptor beta chains derived from one specimen sequenced in a study of T cell repertoires in cytomegalovirus infection. From the reads, TCRdb called clonotypes with MiXCR, one entry per CDR3 protein. This table holds around 280,000 distinct CDR3 sequences, around 10% found once. Sequencing was performed on PBMCs. These TCRs come from a human donor in good health (CMV status not recorded). Some clones in this sample may be carry-over from other donors' samples.

The sample holds a few counts of this clonotype. The chain recombines TRBV5-6 with TRBJ2-1; 7 bases are a match to TRBD2. V was clipped by 2 bases and J by 3 bases; unmatched bases: 5. Germline CDR1 and CDR2: SGHDT and YYEEEE. The CDR3 contains 15 residues. The CDR3 sequence: CASSFKRGYYNEQFF. The CDR3 DNA follows: TGTGCCAGCAGCTTCAAGCGGGGATACTACAATGAGCAGTTCTTC.

This clonotype was found many times. The DNA for the CDR3 is TGTGCCAGCAGCGACGGGGCAGGGTCGGGCGAGCAGTACTTC. Translated: CASSDGAGSGEQYF. This chain links TRBV7-9 with TRBJ2-7; TRBD1 or TRBD2 may be the D gene (5 bases each). This CDR3 contains 14 residues. Germline-derived CDR1 and CDR2 are SEHNR and FQNEAQ (reference sequence). With 5 bases removed from V and 6 bases from J, the gap between germline ends came to 17 bases.

There are many counts of this clonotype. The chain is built from TRBV6-2 or TRBV6-3 and TRBJ2-1, with 7 bases that match TRBD2. V dropped 6 bases and J dropped 7; count of bases not matched to a gene: 3. The CDR3 is 12 residues long. CDR1 is MNHEY, CDR2 SVGEGT, per germline. CDR3 coding DNA: TGTGCCAGCAGGGTCGGGGGGAATGAGCAGTTCTTC. This sequence encodes CASRVGGNEQFF.

The table lists this clonotype with a few counts. The chain is built from TRBV29-1 and TRBJ1-5; D is unresolved. Trimming shortened V by 7 bases and J by 0 bases, and 7 bases separated the two germline ends. Germline CDR1 and CDR2: SQVTM and ANQGSEA. The CDR3 length is 12 residues. CDR3 sequence reads: CSALYSNQPQHF. CDR3 nucleotides: TGCAGCGCCCTCTATAGCAATCAGCCCCAGCATTTT.

This clonotype was seen at least ten times. DNA of the CDR3: TGTGCCAGCAGTTATCCACAGGGGGCCCAAGAGACCCAGTACTTC. Translated, it gives CASSYPQGAQETQYF. The chain links TRBV6-6 to TRBJ2-5; 9 bases are shared with TRBD1. CDR1 is MNHNY, CDR2 SVGAGI, per germline (reference sequence). The CDR3 has 15 residues. J gave up 1 base and V 3 bases, and 3 bases lay outside the gene matches.

This clonotype was seen at least ten times. This CDR3 reads CASSLAGNSPLHF. For the CDR3, the DNA is TGTGCCAGCAGTTTAGCAGGGAATTCACCCCTCCACTTT. The V and J genes are TRBV12-3 or TRBV12-4 and TRBJ1-6; D not resolved. This CDR3 is built from 13 residues. V lost 0 bases to trimming and J lost 7 bases, with 4 bases between them.

This clonotype has ten or more counts. J is TRBJ2-1 and V is TRBV7-8; D unresolved. The CDR3 is 14 amino acids. In germline, CDR1 is SGHVS, CDR2 FQNEAQ. The ends were cut back, 6 bases at V and 5 bases at J, with 14 bases in the middle. Here the CDR3 DNA reads TGTGCCAGCAGACTAAACGAGGTTGACAATGAGCAGTTCTTC. It is translated as CASRLNEVDNEQFF.

As for this clonotype: A much larger clone differs by one base, so this may be a read error. The V and J genes are TRBV6-5 and TRBJ1-6; 7 bases line up with TRBD1. The V gene end was trimmed by 6 bases and the J gene end by 12 bases; junction bases not matched to a gene: 11. In germline, CDR1 is MNHEY, CDR2 SVGAGI. The CDR3 covers 14 residues. The DNA for the CDR3 is TGTGCCAGCAGGCCGACAGGGTATGGGTTACCCCTCCACTTT. Protein: CASRPTGYGLPLHF.

This clonotype has a count of ten or more. The gene calls are TRBV7-6 and TRBJ2-5; 10 bases are shared with TRBD2. Germline assignment: CDR1 SGHVS and CDR2 FNYEAQ. The CDR3 sequence is 19 residues long. V lost 0 bases and J lost 0; bases outside the gene matches: 10. The CDR3 DNA reads as TGTGCCAGCAGCTTAGCGCCCCAGCGGGGGGGCTCGTACCAAGAGACCCAGTACTTC. The encoded protein is CASSLAPQRGGSYQETQYF.

The genes are TRBV3-1 and TRBJ2-3; maybe TRBD1 (5 bases). CDR1 and CDR2 from the germline V gene are LGHDT and YNNKEL (reference sequence). CDR3 length: 15 residues. V was pared by 0 bases and J by 7 bases, with 14 bases between. CDR3 in DNA: TGTGCCAGCAGCCAAGATAGGGGCGGTTGGAATACGCAGTATTTT. It specifies CASSQDRGGWNTQYF.

This clonotype was seen a handful of times. The chain links TRBV7-2 to TRBJ2-1; the match to TRBD1 covers 8 bases. CDR1 is SGHTA, CDR2 FQGNSA, per germline. This CDR3 contains 15 residues. The junction had 6 bases not matched to a gene; V was cut back by 1 base and J by 7 bases. The CDR3 DNA reads as TGTGCCAGCAGCTTAGACCAGGGGGCATGGAATGAGCAGTTCTTC. This codes for CASSLDQGAWNEQFF.

This clonotype was seen many times. The chain links TRBV7-8 to TRBJ1-1; D perhaps matches TRBD1 (5 bases). The CDR3 has 15 residues. Germline CDR1 reads SGHVS; CDR2 reads FQNEAQ. V lost 7 bases and J lost 3, with 18 bases in between. The CDR3 sequence: CASTPPAGIDTEAFF. The CDR3 region has the DNA TGTGCCAGCACCCCCCCGGCAGGGATCGACACTGAAGCTTTCTTT.

The chain is built from TRBV3-1 and TRBJ2-7, with unresolved D. The germline V and J ends were trimmed by 3 bases and 2 bases, with 11 bases remaining between them. CDR3 length: 14 amino acids. Per the germline V gene, CDR1 is LGHDT and CDR2 is YNNKEL (reference sequence). CDR3 coding DNA: TGTGCCAGCAGCCACCAGACGGCGGCCTACGAGCAGTACTTC. Its translation is CASSHQTAAYEQYF.

The chain links TRBV24-1 to TRBJ2-2; D call uncertain. Trimming shortened V by 2 bases and J by 7 bases, and 1 base separated the two germline ends. CDR1 is KGHDR, CDR2 SFDVKD, per germline. The CDR3 is 11 residues long. In DNA form, the CDR3 reads TGTGCCACCAGTGATTACGGGGAGCTGTTTTTT. Encoded protein: CATSDYGELFF.

The table lists this clonotype with many counts. This chain connects TRBV7-8 to TRBJ2-3, with 9 positions matching TRBD2. The CDR3 has 16 residues. Trimming at V came to 5 bases and at J to 5 bases, leaving 11 bases not matched to a gene. Germline-derived CDR1 and CDR2 are SGHVS and FQNEAQ. CDR3 sequence reads: CASSPLRGGMIDTQYF. In nucleotides, the CDR3 is TGTGCCAGCAGCCCACTGCGGGGGGGGATGATAGATACGCAGTATTTT.

This clonotype was detected ten times or more. This sequence joins TRBV3-1 and TRBJ2-1, with D perhaps matching TRBD1 or TRBD2 (5 bases each). CDR3 size: 14 residues. V lost 3 bases and J lost 5, with 11 bases in between. In germline, CDR1 is LGHDT, CDR2 YNNKEL (reference sequence). In DNA, the CDR3 is TGTGCCAGCAGCCACGGGACGGCTAACAATGAGCAGTTCTTC. It encodes CASSHGTANNEQFF.

The chain couples TRBV29-1 to TRBJ2-3; tentative D call: TRBD1 (5 bases). In germline, CDR1 is SQVTM, CDR2 ANQGSEA. V lost 1 base, J lost 2 bases, and 13 bases lay in between. The CDR3 has 15 residues. CDR3 in amino acids: CSVEALDNPTDTQYF. Here the CDR3 DNA reads TGCAGCGTTGAAGCACTGGACAACCCCACAGATACGCAGTATTTT.

This clonotype was counted a few times. The V call is TRBV29-1, the J call TRBJ2-7; 12 nucleotides agree with TRBD2. The germline CDR1 and CDR2 sequences are SQVTM and ANQGSEA. The CDR3 is 14 residues long. J gave up 5 bases and V 8 bases, and 10 bases lay outside the gene matches. CDR3: CSCQGRLAGDEQYF. The CDR3 nucleotides read TGCAGCTGCCAAGGGCGACTAGCGGGGGACGAGCAGTACTTC.

This clonotype was observed at least ten times. This sequence joins TRBV7-2 and TRBJ1-1, with D possibly being TRBD1 (6 bases). The CDR3 has 15 residues. Germline CDR1 SGHTA, CDR2 FQGNSA. Trimming pared 3 bases from V and 1 base from J, leaving 12 bases between. The CDR3 protein is CASSLPGHSNTEAFF. CDR3 sequence (DNA): TGTGCCAGCAGCTTGCCGGGACACTCGAACACTGAAGCTTTCTTT.

This clonotype was seen repeatedly, ten times or more. V is TRBV7-9 and J is TRBJ2-1, with D perhaps given as TRBD1 or TRBD2 (6 bases each). The V and J ends lost 3 bases and 7 bases respectively, with 10 bases between them. The CDR3 extends over 13 amino acids. In germline, CDR1 is SEHNR, CDR2 FQNEAQ (reference sequence). CDR3 nucleotide sequence: TGTGCCAGCAGCTTCCCGGGGGCTAATGAGCAGTTCTTC. Its protein product is CASSFPGANEQFF.

In its sample, this clonotype was seen many times. V usage is TRBV12-3 or TRBV12-4 and J usage is TRBJ2-1, with TRBD1 matching over 7 bases. J was trimmed by 10 bases and V by 5 bases; bases with no gene match: 11. The CDR3 runs to 14 residues. DNA for the CDR3: TGTGCCAGCAGTGATACTTCAGGGGGAAGCGAGCAGTTCTTC. It encodes CASSDTSGGSEQFF.

This clonotype was counted at least ten times. V is TRBV14 and J is TRBJ2-1; 7 positions agree with TRBD1. CDR1 and CDR2 (germline): SGHDN, FVKESK. This CDR3 is 16 amino acids long. V lost 4 bases, J lost 0 bases, and 6 bases stayed unmatched. The CDR3: CASSPSGTASYNEQFF. Written as DNA, the CDR3 is TGTGCCAGCAGCCCATCCGGGACAGCCTCCTACAATGAGCAGTTCTTC.

This clonotype has more than one count but fewer than ten. DNA of the CDR3: TGTGCCAGCAGTCCACGACCCGGGCCCGATACGCAGTATTTT. Translation: CASSPRPGPDTQYF. The chain is built from TRBV25-1 and TRBJ2-3; D unresolved. The CDR3 consists of 14 residues. Germline lookup yields CDR1 MGHDK and CDR2 SYGVNS. V lost 5 bases to trimming and J lost 6 bases, with 15 bases between them.

This clonotype was counted ten times or more. This chain uses TRBV28 with TRBJ1-5; perhaps TRBD1 as D (5 bases). Germline V gives CDR1 MDHEN, CDR2 SYDVKM. V was cut by 7 bases and J by 5 bases, with 15 bases left in between. This CDR3 contains 14 residues. CDR3: CASIQAGLDQPQHF. CDR3 bases: TGTGCCAGCATTCAGGCAGGGTTGGATCAGCCCCAGCATTTT.